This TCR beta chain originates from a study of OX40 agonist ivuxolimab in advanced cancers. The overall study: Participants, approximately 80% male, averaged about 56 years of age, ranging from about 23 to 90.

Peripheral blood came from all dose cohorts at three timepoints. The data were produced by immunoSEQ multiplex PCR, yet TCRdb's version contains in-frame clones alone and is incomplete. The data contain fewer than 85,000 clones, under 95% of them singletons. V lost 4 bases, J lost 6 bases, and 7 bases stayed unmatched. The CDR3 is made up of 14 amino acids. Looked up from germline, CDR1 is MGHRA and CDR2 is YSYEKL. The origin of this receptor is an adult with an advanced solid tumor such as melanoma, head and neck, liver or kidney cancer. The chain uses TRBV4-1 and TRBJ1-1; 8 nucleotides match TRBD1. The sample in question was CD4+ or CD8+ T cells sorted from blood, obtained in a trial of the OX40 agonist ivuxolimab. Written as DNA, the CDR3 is TGCGCCAGCAGCCCGGGACAGGCGTTCTCTGAAGCTTTCTTT. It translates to CASSPGQAFSEAFF.